The present TCR beta chain was sequenced within a study of cytomegalovirus exposure and HLA in healthy donors. Study findings and constraints: TCR beta V- and J-gene trimming was later associated with a missense DCLRE1C variant.

Germline lookup yields CDR1 LNHNV and CDR2 YYDKDF (reference sequence). Between the trimmed V and J ends, which lost 5 bases and 4 bases, there was a span of 27 bases. This CDR3 has 18 residues. As to this clone: Its antigen is unknown.

Both 60 Vbeta primers and 13 Jbeta primers went into the PCR. Assay: immunoSEQ multiplex PCR; the TCRdb copy retains only in-frame clones and omits some. The data contain roughly 110,000 clones, 70% to 80% of them singletons. The J gene is TRBJ2-7, the V gene TRBV15, with D tentatively TRBD1 (5 bases). Input material: PBMCs. This sequence originates from a man younger than 35 in good health and CMV-seronegative. CDR3 DNA sequence: TGTGCCACCAGCCCCGGCCGACAGACGGCAGGGTGGAGATACGAGCAGTACTTC. Residues: CATSPGRQTAGWRYEQYF.